This T cell receptor (beta chain) was found in a study of beta chain features in type 1 diabetes. The wider study: On cell yields, gender and age, patients and healthy donors were similar. Summed over all samples, the examined sorted cells came to more than 85 million.

V trimming: 7 bases; J trimming: 6 bases; junction bases outside the gene matches: 9. The CDR3 consists of 14 residues. Germline assignment: CDR1 MDHEN and CDR2 SYDVKM. Post-sort purity exceeded 95% for all sorted populations. Turning to this clone: The antigen is unknown.

Study-level results: Type 1 diabetes patients showed fewer insertions and more deletions at VDJ junctions. Within each of all four CD4+ subsets, Type 1 diabetes patients had TCRB CDR3s that were moderately but significantly shorter.

TCRB transcripts that were expressed got sequenced, as all of the isolated RNA had been reverse transcribed. The repertoire was sequenced with immunoSEQ multiplex PCR; TCRdb's copy has only in-frame clones and lacks some. The data hold some 360,000 clones, with 8% to 10% observed a single time. The chain uses TRBV28 and TRBJ1-2; 9 bases agree with TRBD1. This TCR was sampled from a man aged 25-45 years with type 1 diabetes. The sequencing sample was made of central memory CD4+ T cells from blood. The CDR3 region is CASKGPGQGNGYTF. The CDR3 nucleotides read TGTGCCAGCAAGGGGCCGGGACAGGGAAATGGCTACACCTTC.